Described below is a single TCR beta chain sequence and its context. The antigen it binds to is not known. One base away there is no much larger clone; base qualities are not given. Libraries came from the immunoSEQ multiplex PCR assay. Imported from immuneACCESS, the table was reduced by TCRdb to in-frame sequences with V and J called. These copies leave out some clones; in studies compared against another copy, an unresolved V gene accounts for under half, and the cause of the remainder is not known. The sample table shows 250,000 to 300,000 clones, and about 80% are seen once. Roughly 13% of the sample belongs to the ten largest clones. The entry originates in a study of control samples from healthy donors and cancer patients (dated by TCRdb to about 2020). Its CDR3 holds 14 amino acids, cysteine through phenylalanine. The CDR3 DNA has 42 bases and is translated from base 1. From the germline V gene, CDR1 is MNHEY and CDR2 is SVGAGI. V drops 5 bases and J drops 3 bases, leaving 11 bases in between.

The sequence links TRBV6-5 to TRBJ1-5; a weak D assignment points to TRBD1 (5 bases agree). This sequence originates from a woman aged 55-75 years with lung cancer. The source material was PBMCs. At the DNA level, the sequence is TGTGCCAGCAGTATACCAGGGTCCAATCAGCCCCAGCATTTT. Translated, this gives CASSIPGSNQPQHF.